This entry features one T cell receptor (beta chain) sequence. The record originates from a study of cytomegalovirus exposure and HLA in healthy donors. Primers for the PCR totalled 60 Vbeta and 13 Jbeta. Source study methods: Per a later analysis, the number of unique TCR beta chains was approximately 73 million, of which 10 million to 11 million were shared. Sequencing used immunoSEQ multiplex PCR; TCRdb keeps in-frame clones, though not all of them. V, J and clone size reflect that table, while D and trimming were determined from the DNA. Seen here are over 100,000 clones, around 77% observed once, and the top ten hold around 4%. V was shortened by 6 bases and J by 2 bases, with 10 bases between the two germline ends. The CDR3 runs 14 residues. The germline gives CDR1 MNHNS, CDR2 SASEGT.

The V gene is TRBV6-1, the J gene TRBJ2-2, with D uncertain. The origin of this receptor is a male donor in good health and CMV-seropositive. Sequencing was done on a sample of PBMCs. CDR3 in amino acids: CASRVQINTGELFF. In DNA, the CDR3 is TGTGCCAGCAGGGTACAGATAAACACCGGGGAGCTGTTTTTT.